The subject of this entry is one TCR beta chain. Its antigen is as yet unknown. The record originates from a study of beta chain features in type 1 diabetes. For the study at large: Patients looked much like healthy donors when it came to age, gender and cell yields. Study-wide results and limits: A potential PCR bias toward shorter templates would be equal in patient and control samples. For patients, the naive, central memory and Treg TCRB repertoires appeared more alike than for healthy donors.

The isolated RNA, all of it, was reverse transcribed, so expressed TCRB transcripts were what got sequenced. Sequenced by immunoSEQ multiplex PCR; TCRdb stores in-frame clones only, minus some. The top ten clones hold about 1.9% of a sample with 160,000 or so clones, 11% of them seen once. The CDR3 has 18 amino acids. Germline CDR1 SGDLS, CDR2 YYNGEE. The V segment lost 2 bases and the J segment 4 bases; nucleotides outside the gene matches: 14. The genes are TRBV9 and TRBJ2-5; TRBD2 matches at 10 bases. This TCR derives from a young man in good health. The sequenced material came from central memory CD4+ T cells from blood. CDR3 amino acids: CASSVMSGRASRGETQYF. The DNA for the CDR3 is TGTGCCAGCAGCGTGATGAGCGGGAGGGCCTCCAGGGGAGAGACCCAGTACTTC.